Listed below are T cell receptor beta chains from one sample, sequenced in a study of blood T cell repertoires in COVID-19. The data were produced by immunoSEQ multiplex PCR, yet TCRdb's version contains in-frame clones alone and is incomplete. The sample shows around 290,000 clones, around nine tenths of them seen only once. The sequenced material came from PBMCs or T cells enriched from blood (not recorded which). The receptors derive from a young woman who had recovered from COVID-19. CDR3s include the opening cysteine and the closing phenylalanine or tryptophan. A D gene is named only where the DNA matches it firmly. A row's size may be missing; if present it is once, few, many or a size class.

TRBV19	.	TRBJ2-2	.	TGTGCCAGTAGTCTCCGGGGGACCTCGTGGACCACCGGGGAGCTGTTTTTT	CASSLRGTSWTTGELFF
TRBV2	.	TRBJ1-1	.	TGTGCCAGCAGTTTACAGAGAGCGAACACTGAAGCTTTCTTT	CASSLQRANTEAFF
TRBV6-5	.	TRBJ1-3	.	TGTGCCAGCAGGGCAGGAACCTTCTCTGGAAACACCATATATTTT	CASRAGTFSGNTIYF
TRBV7-9	.	TRBJ2-7	TRBD1	TGTGCCAGCAGCCTCGGGACAGGGAGGTACGAGCAGTACTTC	CASSLGTGRYEQYF
TRBV5-5	.	TRBJ2-7	.	TGTGCCAGCAGCCTAAGACAGAACCCTACCTACGAGCAGTACTTC	CASSLRQNPTYEQYF
TRBV9	.	TRBJ1-1	TRBD1	TGTGCCAGCAGCGAGACAGGGGCCCAGGCTGAAGCTTTCTTT	CASSETGAQAEAFF
TRBV23-1	.	TRBJ1-3	.	TGCGCCAGCCCGACACCGAGCTCTGGAAACACCATATATTTT	CASPTPSSGNTIYF
TRBV7-6	.	TRBJ2-5	.	TGTGCCAGCAGCTTAAACACAGGGTTGGTGAAGACCCAGTACTTC	CASSLNTGLVKTQYF
TRBV27	.	TRBJ2-7	.	TGTGCCAGCAGCCTCCCAGGGCAGGGAGGAAAGCAGTACTTC	CASSLPGQGGKQYF
TRBV5-6	.	TRBJ2-4	.	TGTGCCAGCAGCTTGGGGCGGAGTGACATTCAGTACTTC	CASSLGRSDIQYF
TRBV30	.	TRBJ1-3	.	TGTGCCTGGAGCTCCGGAAACACCATATATTTT	CAWSSGNTIYF
TRBV18	.	TRBJ2-2	.	TGTGCCAGCTCACCTTATGGAGCGGGCGGGGAGCTGTTTTTT	CASSPYGAGGELFF
TRBV2	once	TRBJ2-1	TRBD2	TGTGCCAGCAGTGATCTGGGACTAGCGGCAAACTCCTACAATGAGCAGTTCTTC	CASSDLGLAANSYNEQFF
TRBV6-6	.	TRBJ2-7	.	TGTGCCAGCAGACTTGACTTGGACTATTTCTACGAGCAGTACTTC	CASRLDLDYFYEQYF
TRBV28	.	TRBJ1-6	TRBD1	TGTGCCAGCAGTTCAGGACAGGGGACTTCCTCACCCCTCCACTTT	CASSSGQGTSSPLHF
TRBV5-3	.	TRBJ2-7	.	TGTGCCAGAAGCTTGGACAGAACCTACGAGCAGTACTTC	CARSLDRTYEQYF
TRBV27	.	TRBJ1-2	.	TGTGCCAGCAGCGGGGGTTATGGCTATGGCTACACCTTC	CASSGGYGYGYTF
TRBV3-1/TRBV3-2	.	TRBJ1-3	.	TGTGCCAGCAGCCAAGATCTGAGGCGGTACTCTGGAAACACCATATATTTT	CASSQDLRRYSGNTIYF
TRBV28	.	TRBJ2-7	TRBD2	TGTGCCAGCACTACGCGTCTAGCGGAGATGTCCTACGAGAGGAACTTC	CASTTRLAEMSYERNF
TRBV27	.	TRBJ2-7	.	TGTGCCAGCAGTTTCTCCGGGAGCACCTACGAGCAGTACTTC	CASSFSGSTYEQYF
TRBV30	.	TRBJ2-3	TRBD2	TGTGCCTGGAGTTCTGGGCGGGGGGGCACAGATACGCAGTATTTT	CAWSSGRGGTDTQYF
TRBV7-9	once	TRBJ2-1	.	TGTGCCAGCAGCCAAGGGGCACCTTCCTACAATGAGCAGTTCTTC	CASSQGAPSYNEQFF
TRBV5-8	.	TRBJ1-3	TRBD1	TGTGCCAGCAGTTTGGACAGGACGACTGGAAACACCATATATTTT	CASSLDRTTGNTIYF
TRBV5-6	once	TRBJ2-1	.	TGTGCCAGCAGCTTGCTTACGCGGGCCCTCTACAATGAGCAGTTCTTC	CASSLLTRALYNEQFF
TRBV2	.	TRBJ1-1	.	TGTGCCAGCAGACTTAAGAAAAACACTGAAGCTTTCTTT	CASRLKKNTEAFF
TRBV6-1	.	TRBJ2-7	.	TGTGCCAGCAGTGAAGTTCGGTACGAGCAGTACTTC	CASSEVRYEQYF
TRBV7-8	.	TRBJ2-2	TRBD1	TGTGCCAGCAGCTTAGCCCAGGGGGATGTGGACACCGGGGAGCTGTTTTTT	CASSLAQGDVDTGELFF
TRBV6-5	.	TRBJ1-3	.	TGTACCAGCAAATACTCCCAGGGTGTCTCTGGAAACACCATATATTTT	CTSKYSQGVSGNTIYF
TRBV27	once	TRBJ2-3	TRBD2	TGTGCCAGCAGTTCAGGACTAGCGGGAGGGAGCGGGGACACAGATACGCAGTATTTT	CASSSGLAGGSGDTDTQYF
TRBV11-2	.	TRBJ2-1	TRBD1	TGTGCCAGCAGCCGAGGACAGGGGGCGAATGAGCAGTTCTTC	CASSRGQGANEQFF
TRBV9	.	TRBJ2-5	.	TGTGCCAGCAGCGTAGGGTCAGTCCAAGAGACCCAGTACTTC	CASSVGSVQETQYF
TRBV7-9	.	TRBJ1-1	.	TGTGCCAGCCGGGAAAACTATGAAGCTTTCTTT	CASRENYEAFF
TRBV5-1	.	TRBJ1-4	.	TGCGCCAGCAGCCGGGAGGGCTCGGCTACTAATGAAAAACTGTTTTTT	CASSREGSATNEKLFF
TRBV20-1	.	TRBJ1-2	.	TGCAGTGCTAGTATGGGCAGGGAATATGGCTACACCTTC	CSASMGREYGYTF
TRBV5-1	.	TRBJ2-7	TRBD1	TGCGCCAGCAAGGGACAGGGACATGACGAGCAGTACTTC	CASKGQGHDEQYF
TRBV4-3	.	TRBJ1-2	TRBD1	TGCGCCAGCAGCCAAGGACAGGGCGTTAACTATGGCTACACCTTC	CASSQGQGVNYGYTF
TRBV3-1/TRBV3-2	.	TRBJ1-2	TRBD1	TGTGCCAGCAGCAACTCCGGGACAGACTATGGCTACACCTTC	CASSNSGTDYGYTF
TRBV5-4	.	TRBJ2-1	TRBD2	TGTGCCAGCAGCTTGGCCGCGGGGGGTTCCTACAATGAGCAGTTCTTC	CASSLAAGGSYNEQFF
TRBV30	.	TRBJ1-4	.	TGTGCCTGGAGCCAGGGGATTACAAATGAAAAACTGTTTTTT	CAWSQGITNEKLFF
TRBV4-2	once	TRBJ1-4	.	TGTGCCAGCAGCCAAGTACAGGACGGCCATAATGAAAAACTGTTTTTT	CASSQVQDGHNEKLFF
TRBV5-5	.	TRBJ2-7	.	TGTGCCAGCAGCTCCACCCTAGGAGGATACGAGCAGTACTTC	CASSSTLGGYEQYF
TRBV24-1	.	TRBJ1-1	.	TGTGCCACCAGTGACACAGGGACAAGGGGTGGAACTGAAGCTTTCTTT	CATSDTGTRGGTEAFF
TRBV19	.	TRBJ1-5	TRBD1	TGTGCCAGTAGTATCTTGGGACAGGGACTATATAGCAATCAGCCCCAGCATTTT	CASSILGQGLYSNQPQHF
TRBV6-5	.	TRBJ2-5	.	TGTGCCAGCAGTTTCCCCCCCGGAGAAGAGACCCAGTACTTC	CASSFPPGEETQYF
TRBV18	.	TRBJ2-7	TRBD2	TGTGCCAGCTCACCGGGACTAGCGGGGAGTGCCCGCGAGCAGTACTTC	CASSPGLAGSAREQYF
TRBV6-5	.	TRBJ2-2	.	TGTGCCAGCAGGGACGGACAGTTCCGCACCGGGGAGCTGTTTTTT	CASRDGQFRTGELFF
TRBV10-3	.	TRBJ1-3	TRBD1	TGTGCCATCAGTGAGTCAGGCAGGGGGCGCGGAAACACCATATATTTT	CAISESGRGRGNTIYF
TRBV30	.	TRBJ1-4	.	TGTGCCTGGAGTGAGGGGACTGTAGAACTGTTTTTT	CAWSEGTVELFF
TRBV7-2	.	TRBJ1-1	.	TGTGCCAGCAGCGCGGTAGCCCGGAACACTGAAGCTTTCTTT	CASSAVARNTEAFF
TRBV5-1	.	TRBJ1-1	TRBD1	TGCGCCAGCAGCCTAGAAGATCAGGGGGCGAACACTGAAGCTTTCTTT	CASSLEDQGANTEAFF
TRBV10-1	.	TRBJ2-7	TRBD2	TGCGCCAGCAGCGGAGACAGGCCGAGACCGGGACTAGTTTATTACGAGCAGTACTTC	CASSGDRPRPGLVYYEQYF
TRBV4-2	.	TRBJ2-5	TRBD2	TGTGCCAGCAGCCAAGATCCGAAGAGGGGCGGACTAGCGGGAGGGGTTACGGAGACCCAGTACTTC	CASSQDPKRGGLAGGVTETQYF